The TCR beta chain under discussion was sequenced for a study of beta chain features in type 1 diabetes. Study results and caveats: All four CD4+ subsets from Type 1 diabetes patients carried moderately but significantly shorter TCRB CDR3s.

Reverse transcribing all isolated RNA meant expressed TCRB transcripts were sequenced. Measured with immunoSEQ multiplex PCR; TCRdb has only the in-frame clones, and not every one. The sample carries some 290,000 clones, 24% recorded once. Of note for this clone: What it binds is unknown.

The sequenced sample consisted of naive CD4+ T cells from blood. The sequence came from a woman aged 25-40 years with type 1 diabetes.

The CDR3 DNA reads as TGTGCCAGCAGCCCCACTAGCGGGAGTGTCAGCGAGCAGTTCTTC. Translated, it gives CASSPTSGSVSEQFF. The chain is built from TRBV6-6 and TRBJ2-1; TRBD2 aligns across 11 bases. The CDR3 loop spans 15 amino acids. CDR1 is MNHNY, CDR2 SVGAGI, per germline (reference sequence). The junction had 11 bases not matched to a gene; V was cut back by 6 bases and J by 10 bases.